The sequence of this TCR beta chain was determined in a study of OX40 agonist ivuxolimab in advanced cancers. Study details: A history of anti-PD-1, anti-PD-L1 or anti-CTLA-4 therapy was acceptable, and 40% had some. Study-wide findings and caveats: CD4+ and CD8+ T cells in blood underwent clonal expansion by week 6 at 0.1 to 3.0 mg/kg.

Peripheral blood came from all dose cohorts at three timepoints. Concerning this clone: Its antigen is as yet unknown.

Using immunoSEQ multiplex PCR, the repertoire was profiled, and TCRdb retains in-frame clones only, with some absent. In the table there are roughly 66,000 clones, approximately 78% of which are singletons. This clonotype was obtained from an adult with an advanced solid tumor such as melanoma, head and neck, liver or kidney cancer. The starting material was CD4+ or CD8+ T cells sorted from blood, obtained in a trial of the OX40 agonist ivuxolimab.

CDR3 sequence (DNA): TGTGCCAGTAGCCGGGGGAATGGGGCCAACGTCCTGACTTTC. It encodes CASSRGNGANVLTF. This chain joins TRBV19 and TRBJ2-6, with TRBD2 as a possible D gene (6 bases). CDR1 and CDR2 from the germline V gene are LNHDA and SQIVND (reference sequence). This CDR3 has 14 residues. V dropped 6 bases and J dropped 3 bases, with 9 bases sitting between them.